This entry lists 22 T cell receptor beta chains sequenced from one sample in a study of cytomegalovirus exposure and HLA in healthy donors. It was with 60 Vbeta and 13 Jbeta primers that the PCR ran. Using immunoSEQ multiplex PCR, the repertoire was profiled, and TCRdb retains in-frame clones only, with some absent. There are hundreds of thousands of clones in the sample; approximately 80% occur only once, and roughly 0.58% lies in the top ten. Sequenced sample: PBMCs. These receptors all stem from a woman aged 40 to 55 in good health and CMV-seronegative.

This clone was counted between two and nine times. This chain joins TRBV13 and TRBJ1-3, with 11 bases fitting TRBD1. This CDR3 spans 16 amino acids. Unmatched junction bases numbered 7, after V lost 5 bases and J lost 4 bases. The V gene's germline CDR1 is PRHDT and CDR2 FYEKMQ (reference sequence). For the CDR3, the DNA is TGTGCCAGCAGCAGAAGGACAGGGGGCGCGGGAAACACCATATATTTT. As protein: CASSRRTGGAGNTIYF.

The chain joins TRBV6-5 to TRBJ2-5; possible D gene TRBD1, 5 bases. The DNA end lines up better with TRBJ2-7; the J call may be wrong. CDR3 length equals 15 residues. The V gene's germline CDR1 is MNHEY and CDR2 SVGAGI. CDR3 region: CASSYWGRQRYEQYF. CDR3 bases: TGTGCCAGCAGTTACTGGGGAAGACAGAGATACGAGCAGTACTTC.

The chain employs TRBV2 and TRBJ2-1; 10 bases fit TRBD2. This CDR3 contains 16 residues. The germline gives CDR1 SNHLY, CDR2 FYNNEI. V was pared by 6 bases and J by 0 bases, with 5 bases of the junction left unmatched. The CDR3 DNA sequence: TGTGCCAGCAGGGGGGGACTAGCGATCTCCTACAATGAGCAGTTCTTC. Its protein product is CASRGGLAISYNEQFF.

This clone showed up just once. CDR3 in amino acids: CASSLDRTTEAFF. The CDR3 region has the DNA TGTGCCAGCAGCTTAGACAGGACCACTGAAGCTTTCTTT. The V gene is TRBV7-8, the J gene TRBJ1-1; weak D call: TRBD1 (5 bases). The CDR3 sequence is 13 residues long. Trimming took off 1 base at V and 4 bases at J, with 7 bases between the two ends. Per the germline V gene, CDR1 is SGHVS and CDR2 is FQNEAQ. The variable domain in full, completed from reference TRBV7-8 and TRBJ1-1, reads GAGVSQSPRYKVAKRGQDVALRCDPISGHVSLFWYQQALGQGPEFLTYFQNEAQLDKSGLPSDRFFAERPEGSVSTLKIQRTQQEDSAVYLCASSLDRTTEAFFGQGTRLTVV.

The chain uses TRBV30 and TRBJ1-5; D uncertain. Deletions cut 3 bases from V and 3 bases from J, with 9 bases between. From germline, CDR1 is GTSNPN and CDR2 SVGIG (reference sequence). This CDR3 has 13 residues. CDR3 sequence: CAWSGLLNQPQHF. CDR3 DNA: TGTGCCTGGAGCGGACTGCTCAATCAGCCCCAGCATTTT.

J is TRBJ1-5 and V is TRBV30, with TRBD1 matching 9 bases. Germline V gene data show CDR1 as GTSNPN and CDR2 as SVGIG (reference sequence). This CDR3 spans 15 amino acids. The V segment lost 0 bases and the J segment 7 bases; nucleotides outside the gene matches: 7. The DNA for the CDR3 is TGTGCCTGGAGTGTACCGGGACAGGGATCGCAGCCCCAGCATTTT. Translation gives CAWSVPGQGSQPQHF.

In the case of this clone: The junction departs from germline at one end; a sequencing error may be responsible. The gene calls are TRBV7-2 and TRBJ2-7; 10 nucleotides align to TRBD1. Germline CDR1 and CDR2: SGHTA and FQGNSA. This CDR3 has 15 amino acids. The CDR3 DNA follows: TGTGCCAGCGGCTTACGGACAGGGGGACCCTACGAGCAGTACTTC. Its translation: CASGLRTGGPYEQYF.

The chain links TRBV7-2 to TRBJ2-1, with TRBD2 matching over 14 bases. V lost 0 bases and J lost 10; bases outside the gene matches: 8. CDR1 SGHTA and CDR2 FQGNSA come from the germline V gene. CDR3 length: 17 amino acids. CDR3 sequence (DNA): TGTGCCAGCAGCTTAGCCTCCCCCGGGACTAGCGGGGGAGAGCAGTTCTTC. Amino acid sequence: CASSLASPGTSGGEQFF.

The CDR3 here is CASSPRDREAEAFF. For the CDR3, the DNA is TGTGCCAGCAGCCCCCGGGACAGGGAGGCTGAAGCTTTCTTT. The chain links TRBV5-6 to TRBJ1-1, with 9 bases matching TRBD1. The V gene end was trimmed by 4 bases and the J gene end by 6 bases; junction bases not matched to a gene: 7. CDR3 length equals 14 residues. Germline CDR1 reads SGHDT; CDR2 reads YYEEEE.

This clone came up once. The J gene is TRBJ2-1, the V gene TRBV15; D is possibly TRBD2 (5 bases). Trimming stripped 4 bases from V and 0 bases from J, with 16 bases between. CDR1 and CDR2 from the germline V gene are LNHNV and YYDKDF (reference sequence). The CDR3 is made up of 17 amino acids. The CDR3 region is CATSTVAGLSSYNEQFF. CDR3 DNA: TGTGCCACCAGCACTGTCGCGGGCCTGAGCTCCTACAATGAGCAGTTCTTC.

This clone was seen only a few times. The chain has TRBV19 and TRBJ1-1; D is possibly TRBD1 (6 bases). Trimming shortened V by 5 bases and J by 4 bases, and 20 bases separated the two germline ends. The germline CDR1 and CDR2 sequences are LNHDA and SQIVND (reference sequence). CDR3 length: 16 residues. The CDR3 reads CASSAHMLGAGTEAFF. The CDR3 DNA sequence: TGTGCCAGTAGTGCCCATATGTTGGGGGCTGGCACTGAAGCTTTCTTT. The full variable domain, rest sourced from reference TRBV19 and TRBJ1-1, is DGGITQSPKYLFRKEGQNVTLSCEQNLNHDAMYWYRQDPGQGLRLIYYSQIVNDFQKGDIAEGYSVSREKKESFPLTVTSAQKNPTAFYLCASSAHMLGAGTEAFFGQGTRLTVV.

V usage is TRBV12-2 and J usage is TRBJ2-3; TRBD2, the table's D call, lacks a check against the DNA. TRBV12-2 corresponds to a pseudogene. The CDR3 runs 17 residues. CDR3 loop: CASRKRSGGASTDTQYF. CDR3 nucleotides: TGTGCAAGTCGCAAAAGAAGCGGGGGGGCCAGCACAGATACGCAGTATTTT.

As DNA, the CDR3 is TGTGCCAGCACCCTAGGGGGCGGCGGGGAGCTGTTTTTT. Protein: CASTLGGGGELFF. This rearrangement joins TRBV7-3 to TRBJ2-2; TRBD1 matches 7 bases. The germline V gene encodes CDR1 SGHTA and CDR2 FQGTGA. The CDR3 consists of 13 residues. V gave up 7 bases and J gave up 7 bases; unmatched junction bases: 6. Drawing the rest from reference TRBV7-3 and TRBJ2-2, the complete variable domain is GAGVSQTPSNKVTEKGKYVELRCDPISGHTALYWYRQSLGQGPEFLIYFQGTGAADDSGLPNDRFFAVRPEGSVSTLKIQRTERGDSAVYLCASTLGGGGELFFGEGSRLTVL.

The chain joins TRBV7-2 to TRBJ1-1, with 7 bases aligning to TRBD1. The CDR3 contains 15 residues. Unmatched junction bases numbered 10, after V lost 6 bases and J lost 3 bases. Germline-derived CDR1 and CDR2 are SGHTA and FQGNSA. The CDR3 DNA follows: TGTGCCAGCAGTTCCAATCAGGGGGGTGACACTGAAGCTTTCTTT. Its protein is CASSSNQGGDTEAFF.

The rearrangement links TRBV7-2 to TRBJ2-3; D possibly corresponds to TRBD2 (7 bases). The V end was cut by 1 base, the J end by 1 base, with 12 bases between. CDR1 is SGHTA, CDR2 FQGNSA, per germline. The CDR3 contains 16 residues. CDR3 coding DNA: TGTGCCAGCAGCTTAGTTGGGGGGGGCGGCACAGATACGCAGTATTTT. It is translated as CASSLVGGGGTDTQYF.

This chain links TRBV7-2 with TRBJ2-7, with 7 bases matching TRBD1. The CDR3 loop spans 15 amino acids. The germline CDR1 and CDR2 sequences are SGHTA and FQGNSA. J gave up 3 bases and V 3 bases, and 8 bases lay outside the gene matches. Here the CDR3 reads CASSLGTGQIYEQYF. The CDR3 DNA follows: TGTGCCAGCAGCTTGGGGACGGGACAGATCTACGAGCAGTACTTC.

This chain uses TRBV5-6 with TRBJ2-5; 7 nucleotides agree with TRBD1. With V trimmed by 0 bases and J by 2 bases, 10 bases remained unmatched. The CDR3 loop spans 17 amino acids. Germline CDR1 SGHDT, CDR2 YYEEEE. The CDR3 here is CASSLVGAGGRQETQYF. CDR3 sequence (DNA): TGTGCCAGCAGCTTGGTAGGGGCAGGGGGACGTCAAGAGACCCAGTACTTC.

V gene TRBV6-5 combines with J gene TRBJ1-2; D unresolved. Per germline, CDR1 MNHEY and CDR2 SVGAGI. Deletions cut 6 bases from V and 2 bases from J, with 13 bases between. This CDR3 spans 14 amino acids. The DNA for the CDR3 is TGTGCCAGCAGGGGGTGGGGAGAGAACTATGGCTACACCTTC. This translates into CASRGWGENYGYTF.

Here the CDR3 reads CACSGGEWGSPLHF. For the CDR3, the DNA is TGTGCCTGTTCAGGAGGCGAGTGGGGATCACCCCTCCACTTT. The rearrangement uses TRBV30 and TRBJ1-6; D ambiguous. There are 14 residues in the CDR3. Trimming cost V 6 bases and J 10 bases, with 19 bases left between them. Germline assignment: CDR1 GTSNPN and CDR2 SVGIG (reference sequence). Supplemented by reference TRBV30 and TRBJ1-6, the full variable domain reads SQTIHQWPATLVQPVGSPLSLECTVEGTSNPNLYWYRQAAGRGLQLLFYSVGIGQISSEVPQNLSASRPQDRQFILSSKKLLLSDSGFYLCACSGGEWGSPLHFGNGTRLTVT.

The chain links TRBV7-2 to TRBJ2-3, with D perhaps matching TRBD2 (6 bases). CDR3 size: 17 residues. Germline-derived CDR1 and CDR2 are SGHTA and FQGNSA. V shed 4 bases and J shed 5 bases, with 22 bases lying between them. The CDR3 here is CASSWHRGAARGDTQYF. Written as DNA, the CDR3 is TGTGCCAGCAGCTGGCACCGTGGGGCGGCGCGGGGAGATACGCAGTATTTT.

This rearrangement joins TRBV16 to TRBJ1-2; perhaps TRBD1 as D (6 bases). The length of the CDR3 is 13 residues. Trimming removed 6 bases from V and 3 bases from J, with 11 bases in between. CDR1 and CDR2 (germline): KGHSY, FQNENV. The CDR3 loop reads CASSYRVDYGYTF. In nucleotides, the CDR3 is TGTGCCAGCAGTTACAGGGTTGACTATGGCTACACCTTC.

The V call is TRBV18, the J call TRBJ2-5, with D possibly TRBD2 on 6 matching bases. This CDR3 is built from 17 residues. The ends were cut back, 1 base at V and 0 bases at J, with 15 bases in the middle. CDR1 KGHSH and CDR2 LQKENI come from the germline V gene. The CDR3 sequence: CASSPRGRMGYQETQYF. CDR3 DNA sequence: TGTGCCAGCTCACCACGAGGGAGGATGGGGTACCAAGAGACCCAGTACTTC.